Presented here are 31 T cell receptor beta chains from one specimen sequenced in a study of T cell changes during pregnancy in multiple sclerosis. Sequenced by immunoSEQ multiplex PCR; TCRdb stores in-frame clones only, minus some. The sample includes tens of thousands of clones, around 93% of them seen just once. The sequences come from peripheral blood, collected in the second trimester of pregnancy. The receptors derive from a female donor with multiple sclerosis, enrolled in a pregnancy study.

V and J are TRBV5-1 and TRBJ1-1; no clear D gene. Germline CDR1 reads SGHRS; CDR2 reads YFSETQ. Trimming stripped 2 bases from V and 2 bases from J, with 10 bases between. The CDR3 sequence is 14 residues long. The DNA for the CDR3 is TGCGCCAGCAGCTTTGAGCCACCAAACACTGAAGCTTTCTTT. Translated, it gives CASSFEPPNTEAFF.

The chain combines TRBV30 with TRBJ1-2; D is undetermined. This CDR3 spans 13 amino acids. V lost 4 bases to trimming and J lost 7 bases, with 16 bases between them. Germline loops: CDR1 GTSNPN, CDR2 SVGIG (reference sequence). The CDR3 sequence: CAWIKGRGGGYTF. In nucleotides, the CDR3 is TGTGCCTGGATCAAAGGGAGAGGTGGTGGCTACACCTTC. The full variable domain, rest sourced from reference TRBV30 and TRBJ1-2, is SQTIHQWPATLVQPVGSPLSLECTVEGTSNPNLYWYRQAAGRGLQLLFYSVGIGQISSEVPQNLSASRPQDRQFILSSKKLLLSDSGFYLCAWIKGRGGGYTFGSGTRLTVV.

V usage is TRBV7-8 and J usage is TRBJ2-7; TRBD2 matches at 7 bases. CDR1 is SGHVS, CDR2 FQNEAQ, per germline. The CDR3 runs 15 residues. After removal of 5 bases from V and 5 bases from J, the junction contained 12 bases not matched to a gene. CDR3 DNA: TGTGCCAGCAGCAGCCGGGACTACTTTAAGAACGAGCAGTACTTC. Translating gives CASSSRDYFKNEQYF.

CDR3 DNA sequence: TGTGCCAGCAGGGATGTAGCGGGGGTGATCGCAGATACGCAGTATTTT. It yields the protein CASRDVAGVIADTQYF. This chain joins TRBV7-8 and TRBJ2-3; 9 nucleotides line up with TRBD2. V shed 6 bases, J shed 4 bases, and the junction held 11 bases outside the gene matches. Looked up from germline, CDR1 is SGHVS and CDR2 is FQNEAQ. CDR3 length: 16 residues.

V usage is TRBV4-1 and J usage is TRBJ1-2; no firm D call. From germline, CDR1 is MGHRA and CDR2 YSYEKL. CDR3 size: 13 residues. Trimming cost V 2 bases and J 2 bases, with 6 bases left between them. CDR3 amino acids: CASSQPLNYGYTF. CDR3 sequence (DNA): TGCGCCAGCAGCCAACCCCTAAACTATGGCTACACCTTC.

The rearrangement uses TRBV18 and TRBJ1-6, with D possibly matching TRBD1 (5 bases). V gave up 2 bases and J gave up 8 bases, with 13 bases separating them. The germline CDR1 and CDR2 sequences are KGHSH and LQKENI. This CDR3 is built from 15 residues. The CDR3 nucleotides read TGTGCCAGCTCACCAACGACAGACACGGATTCACCCCTCCACTTT. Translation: CASSPTTDTDSPLHF.

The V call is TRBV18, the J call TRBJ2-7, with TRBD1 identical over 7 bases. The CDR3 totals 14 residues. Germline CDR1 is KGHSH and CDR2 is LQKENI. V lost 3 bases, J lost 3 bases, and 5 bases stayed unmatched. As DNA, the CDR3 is TGTGCCAGCTCACCGCGACAGGGTCTCTACGAGCAGTACTTC. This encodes CASSPRQGLYEQYF.

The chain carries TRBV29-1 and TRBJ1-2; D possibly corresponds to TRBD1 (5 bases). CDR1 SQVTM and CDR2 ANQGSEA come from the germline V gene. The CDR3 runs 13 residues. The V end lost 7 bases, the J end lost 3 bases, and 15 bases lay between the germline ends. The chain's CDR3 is CSGLIGGHYGYTF. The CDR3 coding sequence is TGCAGCGGCCTCATCGGGGGTCACTATGGCTACACCTTC.

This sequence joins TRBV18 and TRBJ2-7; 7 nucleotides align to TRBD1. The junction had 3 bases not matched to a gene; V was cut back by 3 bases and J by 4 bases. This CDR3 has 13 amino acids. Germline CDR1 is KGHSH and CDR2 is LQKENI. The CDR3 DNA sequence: TGTGCCAGCTCACCGTCACAGGGGTACGAGCAGTACTTC. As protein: CASSPSQGYEQYF.

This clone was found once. CDR3 loop: CASSLTGGTIYF. The CDR3 DNA sequence: TGCGCCAGCAGCCTCACAGGGGGAACCATATATTTT. This chain joins TRBV4-1 and TRBJ1-3; 8 bases map to TRBD1. CDR1 is MGHRA, CDR2 YSYEKL, per germline. The trim removed 4 bases at V and 10 bases at J, leaving 3 bases unmatched. This CDR3 region has 12 residues.

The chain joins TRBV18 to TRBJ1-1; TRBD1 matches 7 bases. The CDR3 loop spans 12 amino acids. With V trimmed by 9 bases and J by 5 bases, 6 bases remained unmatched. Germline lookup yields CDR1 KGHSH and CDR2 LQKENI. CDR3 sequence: CASLGQSTEAFF. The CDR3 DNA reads TGTGCCAGTCTGGGACAGAGTACTGAAGCTTTCTTT.

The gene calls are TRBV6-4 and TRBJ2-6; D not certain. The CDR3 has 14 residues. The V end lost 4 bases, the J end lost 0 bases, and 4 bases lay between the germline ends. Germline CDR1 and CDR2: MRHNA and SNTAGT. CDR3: CASSAISGANVLTF. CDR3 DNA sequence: TGTGCCAGCAGTGCTATCTCTGGGGCCAACGTCCTGACTTTC.

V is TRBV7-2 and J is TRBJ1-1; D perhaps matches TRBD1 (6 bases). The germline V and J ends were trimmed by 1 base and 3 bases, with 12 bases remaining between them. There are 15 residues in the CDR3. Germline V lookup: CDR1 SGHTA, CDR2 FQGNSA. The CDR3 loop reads CASSLGPGVYTEAFF. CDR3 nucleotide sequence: TGTGCCAGCAGCTTAGGTCCAGGGGTTTACACTGAAGCTTTCTTT.

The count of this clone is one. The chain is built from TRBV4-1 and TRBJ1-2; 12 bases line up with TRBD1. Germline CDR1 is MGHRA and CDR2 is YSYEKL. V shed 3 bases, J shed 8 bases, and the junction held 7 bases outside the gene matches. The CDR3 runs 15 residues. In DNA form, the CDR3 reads TGCGCCAGCAGCCACCCGGGACAGGGGGCAGGCGGCTACACCTTC. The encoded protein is CASSHPGQGAGGYTF.

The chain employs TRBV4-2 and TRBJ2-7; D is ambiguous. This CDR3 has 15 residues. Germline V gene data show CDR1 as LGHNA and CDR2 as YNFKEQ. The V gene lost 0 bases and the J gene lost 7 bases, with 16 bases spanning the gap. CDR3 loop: CASSQDGSHSREQYF. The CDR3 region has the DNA TGTGCCAGCAGCCAAGATGGTTCTCATTCGAGGGAGCAGTACTTC.

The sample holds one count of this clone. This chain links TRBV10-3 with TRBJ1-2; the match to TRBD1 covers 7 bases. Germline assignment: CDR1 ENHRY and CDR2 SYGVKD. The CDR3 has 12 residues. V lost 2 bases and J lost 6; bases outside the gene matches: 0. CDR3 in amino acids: CAISETGDGYTF. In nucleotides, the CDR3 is TGTGCCATCAGTGAGACAGGGGATGGCTACACCTTC.

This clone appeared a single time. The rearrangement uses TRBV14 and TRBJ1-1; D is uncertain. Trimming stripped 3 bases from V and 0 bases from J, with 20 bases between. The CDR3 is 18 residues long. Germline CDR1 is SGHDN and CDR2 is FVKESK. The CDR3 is CASSHLNFGSPLNTEAFF. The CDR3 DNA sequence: TGTGCCAGCAGCCACCTAAATTTCGGTTCTCCTCTGAACACTGAAGCTTTCTTT.

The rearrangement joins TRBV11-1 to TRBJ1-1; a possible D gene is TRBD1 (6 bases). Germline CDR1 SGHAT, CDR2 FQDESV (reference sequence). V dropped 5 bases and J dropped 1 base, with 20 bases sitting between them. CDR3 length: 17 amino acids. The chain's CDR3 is CASSLRFGPGANTEAFF. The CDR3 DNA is TGTGCCAGCAGCCTACGATTTGGACCAGGGGCGAACACTGAAGCTTTCTTT.

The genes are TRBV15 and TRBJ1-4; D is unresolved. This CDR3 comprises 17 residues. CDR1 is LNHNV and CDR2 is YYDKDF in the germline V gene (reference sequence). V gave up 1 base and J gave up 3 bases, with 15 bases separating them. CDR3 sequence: CATSRGGGGAANEKLFF. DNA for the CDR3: TGTGCCACCAGCAGAGGCGGTGGAGGCGCGGCTAATGAAAAACTGTTTTTT.

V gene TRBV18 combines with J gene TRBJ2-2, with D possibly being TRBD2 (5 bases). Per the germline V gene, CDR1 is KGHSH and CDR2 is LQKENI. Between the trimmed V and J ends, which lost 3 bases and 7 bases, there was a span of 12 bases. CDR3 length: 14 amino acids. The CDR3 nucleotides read TGTGCCAGCTCACCCCAAGGAGGCCGCGGGGAGCTGTTTTTT. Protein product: CASSPQGGRGELFF.

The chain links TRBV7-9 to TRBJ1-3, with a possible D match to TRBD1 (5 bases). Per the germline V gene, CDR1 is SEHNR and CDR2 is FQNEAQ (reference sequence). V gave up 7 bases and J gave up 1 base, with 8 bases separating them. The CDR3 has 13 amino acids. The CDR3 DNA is TGTGCCAGCAATGCAGGGTCTGGAAACACCATATATTTT. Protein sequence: CASNAGSGNTIYF.

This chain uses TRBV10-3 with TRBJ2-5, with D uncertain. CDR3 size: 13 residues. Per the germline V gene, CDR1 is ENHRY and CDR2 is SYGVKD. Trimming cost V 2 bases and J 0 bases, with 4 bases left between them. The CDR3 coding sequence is TGTGCCATCAGTGAGGACAACCAAGAGACCCAGTACTTC. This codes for CAISEDNQETQYF.

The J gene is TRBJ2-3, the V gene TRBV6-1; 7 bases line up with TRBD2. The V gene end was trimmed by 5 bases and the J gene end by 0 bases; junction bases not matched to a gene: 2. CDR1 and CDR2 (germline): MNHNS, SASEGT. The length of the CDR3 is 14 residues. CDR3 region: CASSPGLSTDTQYF. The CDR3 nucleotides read TGTGCCAGCAGTCCGGGACTAAGCACAGATACGCAGTATTTT.

CDR3 loop: CASGLAVREGAETQYF. CDR3 nucleotide sequence: TGTGCTAGTGGTTTGGCTGTACGTGAGGGGGCAGAGACCCAGTACTTC. V gene TRBV12-5 combines with J gene TRBJ2-5, with 7 bases aligning to TRBD1. V lost 1 base and J lost 4; bases outside the gene matches: 9. From germline, CDR1 is LGHNT and CDR2 FRNRAP. This CDR3 comprises 16 residues.

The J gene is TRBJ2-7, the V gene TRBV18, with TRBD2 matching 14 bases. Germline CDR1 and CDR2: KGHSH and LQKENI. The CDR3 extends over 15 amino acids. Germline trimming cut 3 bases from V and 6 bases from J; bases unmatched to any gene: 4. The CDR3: CASSPWTSGRSEQYF. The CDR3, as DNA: TGTGCCAGCTCACCCTGGACTAGCGGGAGGAGCGAGCAGTACTTC. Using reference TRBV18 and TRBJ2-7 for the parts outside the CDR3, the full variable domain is NAGVMQNPRHLVRRRGQEARLRCSPMKGHSHVYWYRQLPEEGLKFMVYLQKENIIDESGMPKERFSAEFPKEGPSILRIQQVVRGDSAAYFCASSPWTSGRSEQYFGPGTRLTVT.

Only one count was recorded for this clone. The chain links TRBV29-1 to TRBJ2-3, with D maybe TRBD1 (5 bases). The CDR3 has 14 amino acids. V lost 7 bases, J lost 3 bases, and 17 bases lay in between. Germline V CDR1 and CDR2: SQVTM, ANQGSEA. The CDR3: CSAQTGLGTDTQYF. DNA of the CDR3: TGCAGCGCCCAAACAGGTTTGGGGACAGATACGCAGTATTTT.

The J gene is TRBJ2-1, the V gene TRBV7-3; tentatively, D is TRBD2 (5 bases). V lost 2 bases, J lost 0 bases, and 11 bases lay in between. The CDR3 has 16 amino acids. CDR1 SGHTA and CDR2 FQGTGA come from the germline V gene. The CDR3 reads CASSLGAVSSYNEQFF. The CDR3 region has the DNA TGTGCCAGCAGCTTAGGAGCGGTAAGCTCCTACAATGAGCAGTTCTTC.

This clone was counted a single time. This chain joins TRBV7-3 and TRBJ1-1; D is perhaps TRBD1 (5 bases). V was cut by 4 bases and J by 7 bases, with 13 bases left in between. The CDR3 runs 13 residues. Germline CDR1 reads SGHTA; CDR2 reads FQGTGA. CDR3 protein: CASSSDWGSEAFF. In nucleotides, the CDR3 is TGTGCCAGCAGCTCCGACTGGGGCAGTGAAGCTTTCTTT.

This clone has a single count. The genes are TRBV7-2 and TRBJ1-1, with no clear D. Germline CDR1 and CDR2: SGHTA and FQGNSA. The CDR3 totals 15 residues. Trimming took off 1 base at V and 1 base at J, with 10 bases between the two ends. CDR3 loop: CASSLGVAGNTEAFF. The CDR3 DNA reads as TGTGCCAGCAGCTTAGGAGTGGCGGGGAACACTGAAGCTTTCTTT.

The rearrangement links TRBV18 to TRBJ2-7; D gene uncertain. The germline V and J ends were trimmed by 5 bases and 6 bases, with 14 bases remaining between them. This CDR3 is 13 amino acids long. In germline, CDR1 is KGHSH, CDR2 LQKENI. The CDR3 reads CASSGDSGGEQYF. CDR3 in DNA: TGTGCCAGCTCAGGAGACTCCGGTGGCGAGCAGTACTTC. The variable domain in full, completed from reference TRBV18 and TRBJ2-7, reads NAGVMQNPRHLVRRRGQEARLRCSPMKGHSHVYWYRQLPEEGLKFMVYLQKENIIDESGMPKERFSAEFPKEGPSILRIQQVVRGDSAAYFCASSGDSGGEQYFGPGTRLTVT.

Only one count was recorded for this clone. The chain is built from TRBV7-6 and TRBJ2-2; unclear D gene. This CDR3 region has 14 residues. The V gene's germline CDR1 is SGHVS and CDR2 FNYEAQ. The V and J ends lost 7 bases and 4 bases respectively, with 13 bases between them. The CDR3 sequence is CASTRLGSTGELFF. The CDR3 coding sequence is TGTGCCAGCACTCGTTTGGGCTCCACCGGGGAGCTGTTTTTT.